The 17 T cell receptor beta chains given below trace back to one sample, sequenced in a study of HIV-infected patients and healthy controls. Follow-up blood was drawn about 14 weeks, roughly three months, after antiretroviral therapy began. No cell fractionation was done, so the repertoire covers all unsorted peripheral blood T cells. Reverse transcription used 450 to 500 ng RNA and constant-region primers for alpha and beta. Using multiplexing indices, alpha and beta chain libraries were generated apart by chain-specific third strand synthesis. TCRdb fed the 5' RACE reads into MiXCR, producing one record per CDR3 protein. The sample consists of 18,000 or so distinct CDR3 sequences, 8.5% of them appearing once. The sample here was blood, taken during antiretroviral therapy. The receptors were sampled from an adult with HIV infection.

At least ten counts were recorded for this clonotype. This sequence joins TRBV7-6 and TRBJ1-1; 8 bases line up with TRBD1. Germline V gives CDR1 SGHVS, CDR2 FNYEAQ. The CDR3 totals 16 residues. V shed 4 bases and J 1 base; nucleotides not matched to a gene: 8. The CDR3 sequence: CASSSRGTGSNTEAFF. CDR3 nucleotides: TGTGCCAGCAGCTCCAGAGGGACAGGCTCGAACACTGAAGCTTTCTTT.

The chain links TRBV6-5 to TRBJ2-1; 11 positions agree with TRBD1. The CDR3 has 18 residues. The V gene's germline CDR1 is MNHEY and CDR2 SVGAGI. Trimming took 6 bases from V and 2 from J; bases not matched to a gene: 12. DNA for the CDR3: TGTGCCAGCAGCCCCCGGGACAGGGGGGCTCGTCCCTACAATGAGCAGTTCTTC. The encoded protein is CASSPRDRGARPYNEQFF.

This clonotype was observed at least ten times. V is TRBV4-1 and J is TRBJ1-4; D gene unclear. The germline gives CDR1 MGHRA, CDR2 YSYEKL. The CDR3 runs 17 residues. Trimming shortened V by 1 base and J by 3 bases, and 15 bases separated the two germline ends. CDR3 amino acids: CASSQVSTILANEKLFF. CDR3 nucleotides: TGCGCCAGCAGCCAAGTCAGTACCATCCTTGCTAATGAAAAACTGTTTTTT.

This clonotype was counted at least ten times. The V and J genes are TRBV18 and TRBJ1-2; TRBD1 matches at 7 bases. The CDR3 extends over 17 amino acids. After removal of 2 bases from V and 4 bases from J, the junction contained 13 bases not matched to a gene. From germline, CDR1 is KGHSH and CDR2 LQKENI. The CDR3 nucleotides read TGTGCCAGCTCACCATCTTCCCCGGGACAGATTGGCTATGGCTACACCTTC. It is translated as CASSPSSPGQIGYGYTF. The whole variable domain, filled in from reference TRBV18 and TRBJ1-2, reads NAGVMQNPRHLVRRRGQEARLRCSPMKGHSHVYWYRQLPEEGLKFMVYLQKENIIDESGMPKERFSAEFPKEGPSILRIQQVVRGDSAAYFCASSPSSPGQIGYGYTFGSGTRLTVV.

Ten or more counts support this clonotype. V gene TRBV3-1 combines with J gene TRBJ2-7; 8 bases agree with TRBD2. Germline V lookup: CDR1 LGHDT, CDR2 YNNKEL (reference sequence). The CDR3 covers 16 residues. With V trimmed by 2 bases and J by 0 bases, 6 bases remained unmatched. For the CDR3, the DNA is TGTGCCAGCAGCCAAAGGGGGACTAGAAGCTCCTACGAGCAGTACTTC. Amino acid sequence: CASSQRGTRSSYEQYF.

This clonotype was recorded at least ten times. V usage is TRBV6-5 and J usage is TRBJ2-3; unclear D gene. Trimming took off 1 base at V and 5 bases at J, with 10 bases between the two ends. The CDR3 is 14 residues long. In germline, CDR1 is MNHEY, CDR2 SVGAGI. CDR3 protein: CASSYWSERDTQYF. The CDR3 bases are TGTGCCAGCAGTTACTGGTCAGAAAGAGATACGCAGTATTTT.

Ten or more counts support this clonotype. J is TRBJ1-1 and V is TRBV13; 7 bases line up with TRBD1. Germline CDR1 is PRHDT and CDR2 is FYEKMQ (reference sequence). Trimming removed 2 bases from V and 4 bases from J; junction bases left unmatched: 4. The CDR3 sequence is 14 residues long. The CDR3 is CASSLQGGFTEAFF. CDR3 in DNA: TGTGCCAGCAGCTTACAGGGGGGTTTCACTGAAGCTTTCTTT.

This sequence joins TRBV10-3 and TRBJ2-3, with 12 bases aligning to TRBD2. The length of the CDR3 is 16 residues. From germline, CDR1 is ENHRY and CDR2 SYGVKD. The V segment lost 0 bases and the J segment 6 bases; nucleotides outside the gene matches: 4. CDR3 residues: CAISESLAGGPDTQYF. The CDR3 nucleotides read TGTGCCATCAGTGAGTCTCTAGCGGGAGGGCCGGATACGCAGTATTTT.

This clonotype has at least ten counts. This sequence joins TRBV5-4 and TRBJ1-2, with 12 bases identical to TRBD1. The trim removed 5 bases at V and 8 bases at J, leaving 10 bases unmatched. The CDR3 loop spans 15 amino acids. The germline V gene has CDR1 SGHNT and CDR2 YYREEE (reference sequence). CDR3 protein: CASSRDRGRSFGYTF. CDR3 nucleotide sequence: TGTGCCAGCAGTCGGGACAGGGGGCGCTCATTCGGCTACACCTTC.

This clonotype was seen ten or more times. DNA for the CDR3: TGTGCCAGCAGTTACGTAGGCAGACTTTACACTGAAGCTTTCTTT. Amino acids: CASSYVGRLYTEAFF. The chain uses TRBV6-5 and TRBJ1-1; D gene unclear. V lost 2 bases to trimming and J lost 3 bases, with 13 bases between them. Germline V gives CDR1 MNHEY, CDR2 SVGAGI. CDR3 length equals 15 residues.

The gene calls are TRBV5-1 and TRBJ1-3; D perhaps matches TRBD1 (6 bases). CDR3 length: 16 residues. The V gene lost 0 bases and the J gene lost 4 bases, with 14 bases spanning the gap. The V gene's germline CDR1 is SGHRS and CDR2 YFSETQ. For the CDR3, the DNA is TGCGCCAGCAGCTTGGTCCCAGGGGCGGTAGGAAACACCATATATTTT. This gives the protein CASSLVPGAVGNTIYF.

In this sample, this clonotype turned up many times. The CDR3 DNA sequence: TGTGCCAGCAGCGCCAAGGACAGGGGGCCTTTTCTCCATGAGCAGTTCTTC. It encodes CASSAKDRGPFLHEQFF. The chain has TRBV5-6 and TRBJ2-1; 11 positions agree with TRBD1. Germline V gene sequence: CDR1 SGHDT, CDR2 YYEEEE. Trimming cost V 4 bases and J 8 bases; bases outside gene matches: 14. This CDR3 has 17 residues.

This clonotype showed up many times. The genes are TRBV6-1 and TRBJ2-3; 10 bases align to TRBD1. The CDR3 has 16 residues. Germline trimming cut 2 bases from V and 4 bases from J; bases unmatched to any gene: 6. Germline lookup yields CDR1 MNHNS and CDR2 SASEGT. The CDR3 region is CASSERDRGSPDTQYF. The CDR3 DNA reads as TGTGCCAGCAGTGAACGGGACAGGGGCTCCCCAGATACGCAGTATTTT.

This sequence joins TRBV7-2 and TRBJ2-5, with D perhaps given as TRBD1 or TRBD2 (5 bases each). The germline V and J ends were trimmed by 2 bases and 5 bases, with 9 bases remaining between them. The CDR3 sequence is 13 residues long. Per the germline V gene, CDR1 is SGHTA and CDR2 is FQGNSA. CDR3 DNA sequence: TGTGCCAGCAGCTTACAGGGAGCGGAGACCCAGTACTTC. This sequence encodes CASSLQGAETQYF.

This clonotype ranks as medium-sized (0.01 to 0.1%). The chain links TRBV28 to TRBJ1-5, with 7 bases lining up with TRBD1. In germline, CDR1 is MDHEN, CDR2 SYDVKM. V lost 5 bases and J lost 4; bases outside the gene matches: 2. The CDR3 loop spans 13 amino acids. The CDR3 loop is CASSRQGNQPQHF. CDR3 nucleotide sequence: TGTGCCAGCAGTCGACAGGGAAATCAGCCCCAGCATTTT.

This clonotype occurred many times. The chain recombines TRBV29-1 with TRBJ1-3; tentative D call: TRBD1 (6 bases). The CDR3 runs to 16 residues. The V end was cut by 3 bases, the J end by 0 bases, with 15 bases between. Germline CDR1 SQVTM, CDR2 ANQGSEA. CDR3 bases: TGCAGCGTTGATGAGACCGGACAGTACTCTGGAAACACCATATATTTT. Residues: CSVDETGQYSGNTIYF.

Ten or more counts support this clonotype. The chain employs TRBV10-3 and TRBJ2-2; 9 bases align to TRBD2. V lost 11 bases to trimming and J lost 4 bases; unmatched junction nucleotides: 17. The CDR3 totals 17 residues. Germline loops: CDR1 ENHRY, CDR2 SYGVKD. The CDR3 protein is CAVGAASGIFSTGELFF. The CDR3 DNA reads TGTGCCGTAGGGGCGGCTAGCGGGATATTTAGCACCGGGGAGCTGTTTTTT.